This TCR beta chain was sequenced for a study of vaccination and CD4 T cells after COVID-19. With 6 bases removed from V and 0 bases from J, the gap between germline ends came to 15 bases. CDR3 length: 16 amino acids. From germline, CDR1 is SGHTA and CDR2 FQGNSA. Remarks on this clonotype: Its specificity is not known.

Treatment defined: approximately 11-day PBMC culture with coronavirus spike peptide pools or control peptides (ViraFEST assay). ViraFEST grew antigen-specific T cells using peptide pools, then sequenced TCRs. Per well, some 2.2 million PBMCs were cultured in the presence of 9 to 10 IU/ml IL-2 and approximately 9.4 ug/ml peptide pools. After culture for approximately nine days, isolation of CD4+ T cells was performed by negative selection. Researchers used the Oncomine TCR Beta short-read assay to sequence DNA from cultured CD4+ T cells. MiXCR, run by TCRdb on the PCR reads, gives a single entry per CDR3 protein. The sample carries fewer than 20,000 distinct CDR3 sequences, 40% to 50% recorded once.

The sample taken for sequencing was CD4+ T cells from blood, cultured in vitro. This receptor was identified in a human donor who had recovered from COVID-19. The rearrangement joins TRBV7-2 to TRBJ2-1; D not resolved. The DNA of the CDR3 is TGTGCCAGCAGACCAGACCCGGTAGTCTCCTACAATGAGCAGTTCTTC. Amino acid sequence: CASRPDPVVSYNEQFF. The entire variable domain, with the rest obtained from reference TRBV7-2 and TRBJ2-1, is as follows: GAGVSQSPSNKVTEKGKDVELRCDPISGHTALYWYRQSLGQGLEFLIYFQGNSAPDKSGLPSDRFSAERTGGSVSTLTIQRTQQEDSAVYLCASRPDPVVSYNEQFFGPGTRLTVL.